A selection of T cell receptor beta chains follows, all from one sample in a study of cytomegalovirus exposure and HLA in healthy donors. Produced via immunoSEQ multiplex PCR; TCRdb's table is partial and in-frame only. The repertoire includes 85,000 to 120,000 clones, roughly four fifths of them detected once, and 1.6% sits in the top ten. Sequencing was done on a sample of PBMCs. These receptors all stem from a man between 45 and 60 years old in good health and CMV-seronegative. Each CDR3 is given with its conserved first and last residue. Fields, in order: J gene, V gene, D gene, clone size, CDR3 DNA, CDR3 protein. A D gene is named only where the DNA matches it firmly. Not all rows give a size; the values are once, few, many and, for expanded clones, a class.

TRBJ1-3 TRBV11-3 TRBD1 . TGTGCCAGCAGCTTAGTATTGGACAGGAATCCTGGAAACACCATATATTTT CASSLVLDRNPGNTIYF
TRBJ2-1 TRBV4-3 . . TGCGCCAGCAGCCAGGACGCGACCGCGGGGGAGCAGTTCTTC CASSQDATAGEQFF
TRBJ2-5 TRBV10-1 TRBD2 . TGCGCCAGCAGTGACCCGGGACTACTCCAAGAGACCCAGTACTTC CASSDPGLLQETQYF
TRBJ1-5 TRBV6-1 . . TGTGCCAGCAGTGATTTTCTCGGGGCAGGGGGCAATCAGCCCCAGCATTTT CASSDFLGAGGNQPQHF
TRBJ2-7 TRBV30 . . TGTGCCTGGAGTGTTAGTAGCGGTCCCTACGAGCAGTACTTC CAWSVSSGPYEQYF
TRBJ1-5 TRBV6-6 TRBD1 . TGTGCCAGCAGCCACAGGGGACACGGGCAGCCCCAGCATTTT CASSHRGHGQPQHF
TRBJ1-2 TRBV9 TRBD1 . TGTGCCAGCAGCGAGGCCGTGGTAAAACAGGGGGCCAACGGGTTCGGCTACACCTTC CASSEAVVKQGANGFGYTF
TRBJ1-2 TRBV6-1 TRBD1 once TGTGCCAGCAGTGAAAGGCAGGGGGCTAGAGATGGCTACACCTTC CASSERQGARDGYTF
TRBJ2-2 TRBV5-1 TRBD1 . TGCGCCAGCAGCCCTGAATTACAGGGGGCGCGCACCGGGGAGCTGTTTTTT CASSPELQGARTGELFF
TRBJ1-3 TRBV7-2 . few TGTGCCAGCAGGTCAGGGAGGACTGGAAACACCATATATTTT CASRSGRTGNTIYF
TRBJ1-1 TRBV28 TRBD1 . TGTGCCAGCAGTTCGATTCCGGGACAGGGTACTTCTGAAGCTTTCTTT CASSSIPGQGTSEAFF
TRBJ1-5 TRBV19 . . TGTGCCAGTAGTATAGATGGCCCCACCCATCCCAATCAGCCCCAGCATTTT CASSIDGPTHPNQPQHF
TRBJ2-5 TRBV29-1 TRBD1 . TGCAGCGTTGCCCCGACAGGGTCCCAAGAGACCCAGTACTTC CSVAPTGSQETQYF
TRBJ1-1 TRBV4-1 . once TGCGCCAGCAGCCGCTTGCAGGGGAGCGTTGTTGACACTGAAGCTTTCTTT CASSRLQGSVVDTEAFF
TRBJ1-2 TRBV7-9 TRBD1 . TGTGCCAGCAGCTTATTGACAGGGGGAGGCTACACCTTC CASSLLTGGGYTF
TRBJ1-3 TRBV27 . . TGTGCCAGCCAGGGAATTGGAAACACCATATATTTT CASQGIGNTIYF
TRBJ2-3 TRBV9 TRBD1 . TGTGCCAGCAGCGAAACAATCGGGACAGCGAACCAAGATACGCAGTATTTT CASSETIGTANQDTQYF
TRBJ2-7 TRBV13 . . TGTGCCAGCAGCGAGGAACGGGGGTACGAGCAGTACTTC CASSEERGYEQYF
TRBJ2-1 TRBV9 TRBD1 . TGTGCCAGCAGCGTGTTACAGGGGGCGGGCAATGAGCAGTTCTTC CASSVLQGAGNEQFF
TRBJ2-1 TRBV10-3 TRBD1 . TGTGCCATCAGTCCTTCCCCGACAGGGACCTACAATGAGCAGTTCTTC CAISPSPTGTYNEQFF
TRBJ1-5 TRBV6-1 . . TGTGCCAGCAGTGCCGGGACAAACAGAGGTCAGCCCCAGCATTTT CASSAGTNRGQPQHF
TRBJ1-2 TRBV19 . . TGTGCCACTACAGCAGGGCGGAGTGGCTACACCTTC CATTAGRSGYTF
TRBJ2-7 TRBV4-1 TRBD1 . TGCGCCAGCAGCCAACCGGGACAGGGGTCCTACGAGCAGTACTTC CASSQPGQGSYEQYF
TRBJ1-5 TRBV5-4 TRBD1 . TGTGCCAGCAGCCCGGGACAGGGTAATCAGCCCCAGCATTTT CASSPGQGNQPQHF
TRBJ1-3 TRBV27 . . TGTGCCAGCAGTTTCTCCTCTGGAAACACCATATATTTT CASSFSSGNTIYF
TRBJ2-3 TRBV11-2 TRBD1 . TGTGCCAGCAGCTTTCAGGGGGCAGACACAGATACGCAGTATTTT CASSFQGADTDTQYF
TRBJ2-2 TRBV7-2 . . TGTGCCAGCCGCGACACAAACACCGGGGAGCTGTTTTTT CASRDTNTGELFF
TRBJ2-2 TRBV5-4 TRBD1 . TGTGCCAGCACCTTAGGACAGGGCTGGAACACCGGGGAGCTGTTTTTT CASTLGQGWNTGELFF
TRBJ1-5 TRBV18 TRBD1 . TGTGCCAGCTCACCAATCCCTCCCGCAGGGGGCCTTCAGCCCCAGCATTTT CASSPIPPAGGLQPQHF
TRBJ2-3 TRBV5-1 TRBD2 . TGCGCCAGCAGCGGAGCGGGGGGTTACACAGATACGCAGTATTTT CASSGAGGYTDTQYF
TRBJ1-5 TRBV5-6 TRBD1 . TGTGCCAGCAGCCTTATTACGGGACAGGGACGGGAACAGCCCCAGCATTTT CASSLITGQGREQPQHF
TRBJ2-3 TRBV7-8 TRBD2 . TGTGCCAGCAGCTTATTCCGGGGGGGGCGGAACACAGATACGCAGTATTTT CASSLFRGGRNTDTQYF
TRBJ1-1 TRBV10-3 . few TGTGCCATCAGTGAGAGGGGTGGCACTGAAGCTTTCTTT CAISERGGTEAFF